This T cell receptor beta chain was captured in a study of T cells in tuberculosis. The CDR3 totals 16 residues. V was pared by 4 bases and J by 3 bases, with 5 bases of the junction left unmatched. Germline V gene sequence: CDR1 SGHNT, CDR2 YYREEE (reference sequence). Assay used: immunoSEQ multiplex PCR; TCRdb lists only in-frame clones, some missing. The sample has 20,000 to 30,000 clones, 95% seen once; the top ten hold 9.4%. Input material: PBMCs. The chain carries TRBV5-4 and TRBJ2-5; the match to TRBD2 covers 14 bases. The origin of this receptor is a donor aged 10 to 29 with latent tuberculosis or without tuberculosis infection. Written as DNA, the CDR3 is TGTGCCAGCAGCGGACGACTAGCGGGGGGGGAAGAGACCCAGTACTTC. It encodes CASSGRLAGGEETQYF. Supplemented by reference TRBV5-4 and TRBJ2-5, the full variable domain reads ETGVTQSPTHLIKTRGQQVTLRCSSQSGHNTVSWYQQALGQGPQFIFQYYREEENGRGNFPPRFSGLQFPNYSSELNVNALELDDSALYLCASSGRLAGGEETQYFGPGTRLLVL.